This is a list of T cell receptor beta chains from one sample in a study of blood T cells in healthy people across ages. TCRdb recomputed calls from the 5' RACE reads with MiXCR, one row per CDR3 protein. The table lists 1,500,000 or so distinct CDR3 sequences, around 59% of them singletons. Sequencing was performed on blood. These receptor sequences come from a man aged 18 to 29 in good health. CDR3s include the opening cysteine and the closing phenylalanine or tryptophan. A D gene is named only where the DNA matches it firmly. The listing skips clone size in some rows; elsewhere it reads once, few, many or a size class.

>.|TRBD1|TRBJ1-4|TRBV4-2
CASSRTARGTGNEKLFF
TGTGCCAGCAGCCGCACCGCTCGGGGGACAGGGAATGAAAAACTGTTTTTT
>few|.|TRBJ2-7|TRBV4-3
CASSRAGTGHEQYF
TGCGCCAGCAGCCGAGCGGGTACCGGGCACGAGCAGTACTTC
>.|.|TRBJ1-6|TRBV6-6
CASSTGGDVNSPLHF
TGTGCCAGCAGTACCGGGGGAGATGTAAATTCACCCCTCCACTTT
>.|.|TRBJ1-6|TRBV3-1
CASSMTGSYNSPLHF
TGTGCCAGCAGCATGACAGGCAGCTATAATTCACCCCTCCACTTT
>.|TRBD1|TRBJ1-1|TRBV5-1
CASSYTGGGEGAEAFF
TGCGCCAGCAGCTACACAGGGGGGGGTGAGGGGGCTGAAGCTTTCTTT
>.|.|TRBJ2-7|TRBV11-2
CASSLDQGRRMSYEQYF
TGTGCCAGCAGCTTAGATCAGGGCCGAAGAATGTCCTACGAGCAGTACTTC
>.|TRBD1|TRBJ1-1|TRBV28
CASSLSYRGGNTEAFF
TGTGCCAGCAGTTTATCCTACAGGGGAGGGAACACTGAAGCTTTCTTT
>.|.|TRBJ2-7|TRBV29-1
CSVEGESYEQYF
TGCAGCGTTGAAGGGGAGTCCTACGAGCAGTACTTC
>.|.|TRBJ2-1|TRBV6-5
CASSYREVVFF
TGTGCCAGCAGTTACAGGGAAGTAGTGTTCTTC
>.|.|TRBJ2-1|TRBV6-5
CASSYNRVNEQFF
TGTGCCAGCAGTTATAACAGGGTCAATGAGCAGTTCTTC